What follows are 18 T cell receptor beta chains derived from one specimen sequenced in a study of cytomegalovirus exposure and HLA in healthy donors. The PCR contained 60 Vbeta and 13 Jbeta primers. The data were produced by immunoSEQ multiplex PCR, yet TCRdb's version contains in-frame clones alone and is incomplete. The sample records approximately 100,000 clones, under 80% being singletons. Specimen: PBMCs. The receptor source for this set is a woman aged 18-29 years in good health and CMV-seropositive.

V gene TRBV5-6 combines with J gene TRBJ2-5; 8 nucleotides line up with TRBD1. The J call may be wrong; the DNA end is better matched by TRBJ2-7. Germline values: CDR1 SGHDT, CDR2 YYEEEE. This CDR3 has 14 residues. For the CDR3, the DNA is TGTGCCAGCAGCCGGGGACAGGTAAACTACGAGCAGTACTTC. Its protein product is CASSRGQVNYEQYF.

The chain uses TRBV7-2 and TRBJ2-1; no reliable D call. The CDR3 covers 16 residues. Trimming pared 0 bases from V and 5 bases from J, leaving 14 bases between. Germline CDR1 and CDR2: SGHTA and FQGNSA. CDR3 loop: CASSLAPLYSNNEQFF. Here the CDR3 DNA reads TGTGCCAGCAGCTTAGCGCCCCTCTACAGCAACAATGAGCAGTTCTTC.

With regard to this clone: Compared with germline, one end of the junction differs, possibly owing to a read error. The sample carries other DNA sequences with the same CDR3. The rearrangement links TRBV19 to TRBJ1-5; 8 bases are a match to TRBD1. The CDR3 is made up of 15 amino acids. Germline CDR1 LNHDA, CDR2 SQIVND (reference sequence). The CDR3 sequence is CASIKTGGSNQPQHF. The CDR3 DNA reads TGTGCCAGTATTAAAACAGGGGGGAGCAACCAGCCCCAGCATTTT.

This clone was counted once. The genes are TRBV7-3 and TRBJ2-5; D unclear. The J call may be faulty, since TRBJ2-7 better matches the DNA end. CDR3 length equals 14 residues. CDR1 SGHTA and CDR2 FQGTGA come from the germline V gene. The CDR3 is CASSLSYQTYEQYF. The CDR3 DNA sequence: TGTGCCAGCAGCTTAAGCTACCAAACCTACGAGCAGTACTTC.

The chain has TRBV4-3 and TRBJ2-1, with D perhaps TRBD1 (8 bases). V lost 0 bases and J lost 6, with 15 bases in between. CDR1 is LGHNA, CDR2 YSLEER, per germline. The CDR3 extends over 16 amino acids. For the CDR3, the DNA is TGCGCCAGCAGCCAAGAAGACAGGGGCGGGGGCAATGAGCAGTTCTTC. It specifies CASSQEDRGGGNEQFF.

In its sample, this clone was seen a few times. This chain uses TRBV5-1 with TRBJ2-1; tentatively, D is TRBD2 (5 bases). The CDR3 consists of 15 residues. The V end was cut by 2 bases, the J end by 0 bases, with 9 bases between. Per the germline V gene, CDR1 is SGHRS and CDR2 is YFSETQ. The CDR3 DNA reads TGCGCCAGCAGCTTAGCGGTGAGCTCCTACAATGAGCAGTTCTTC. It is translated as CASSLAVSSYNEQFF.

The genes are TRBV13 and TRBJ2-7; 10 bases agree with TRBD2. The junction had 6 bases not matched to a gene; V was cut back by 7 bases and J by 3 bases. Per germline, CDR1 PRHDT and CDR2 FYEKMQ (reference sequence). This CDR3 is built from 14 residues. The CDR3 sequence is CASTSGRAIYEQYF. The DNA of the CDR3 is TGTGCCAGCACAAGCGGGAGGGCCATCTACGAGCAGTACTTC.

Here the CDR3 reads CASSPRLAGTDTQYF. CDR3 nucleotide sequence: TGTGCCAGCAGTCCGAGACTAGCGGGAACGGATACGCAGTATTTT. The chain recombines TRBV2 with TRBJ2-3; TRBD2 aligns across 11 bases. The CDR3 contains 15 residues. Germline trimming cut 5 bases from V and 6 bases from J; bases unmatched to any gene: 7. Germline values: CDR1 SNHLY, CDR2 FYNNEI.

In DNA, the CDR3 is TGTGCCAGCGATAGTCAAGCTACCGGGGAGCTGTTTTTT. Protein: CASDSQATGELFF. The J gene is TRBJ2-2, the V gene TRBV2; D call uncertain. The CDR3 totals 13 residues. V lost 8 bases, J lost 5 bases, and 12 bases lay in between. Germline lookup yields CDR1 SNHLY and CDR2 FYNNEI.

The rearrangement joins TRBV18 to TRBJ2-7; D not resolved. Between the trimmed V and J ends, which lost 2 bases and 2 bases, there was a span of 10 bases. CDR1 KGHSH and CDR2 LQKENI come from the germline V gene. There are 14 residues in the CDR3. The CDR3 nucleotides read TGTGCCAGCTCACCAATACCCGGTACCTACGAGCAGTACTTC. Protein: CASSPIPGTYEQYF.

CDR3 nucleotides: TGTGCCAGCAGCTTGATTGGACAGGGTGACGGAAACACCATATATTTT. Translated, it gives CASSLIGQGDGNTIYF. The V call is TRBV5-4, the J call TRBJ1-3; 8 bases map to TRBD1. Germline CDR1 and CDR2: SGHNT and YYREEE (reference sequence). This CDR3 has 16 amino acids. The junction had 7 bases not matched to a gene; V was cut back by 1 base and J by 4 bases. The whole variable domain, filled in from reference TRBV5-4 and TRBJ1-3, reads ETGVTQSPTHLIKTRGQQVTLRCSSQSGHNTVSWYQQALGQGPQFIFQYYREEENGRGNFPPRFSGLQFPNYSSELNVNALELDDSALYLCASSLIGQGDGNTIYFGEGSWLTVV.

The rearrangement joins TRBV28 to TRBJ1-2, with TRBD1 as a possible D gene (5 bases). With 2 bases removed from V and 8 bases from J, the gap between germline ends came to 18 bases. Germline V gives CDR1 MDHEN, CDR2 SYDVKM. This CDR3 is 15 amino acids long. CDR3 in amino acids: CASSLPQGLPWGYTF. CDR3 nucleotides: TGTGCCAGCAGTTTACCCCAGGGACTACCTTGGGGCTACACCTTC.

The chain combines TRBV27 with TRBJ1-5; 8 bases map to TRBD1. The CDR3 is made up of 15 amino acids. J lost 11 bases, V lost 3 bases, and 12 bases had no gene match. Per germline, CDR1 MNHEY and CDR2 SMNVEV (reference sequence). CDR3 in DNA: TGTGCCAGCAGTTTGGCCGGACAGGGCTCATCGGCCCAGCATTTT. Its protein is CASSLAGQGSSAQHF.

The chain couples TRBV10-3 to TRBJ2-1; D ambiguous. Germline lookup yields CDR1 ENHRY and CDR2 SYGVKD. There are 13 residues in the CDR3. V gave up 2 bases and J gave up 13 bases, with 15 bases separating them. Written as DNA, the CDR3 is TGTGCCATCAGTGAGAGCGTCCCCCTCATTCAGTTCTTC. Translating it yields CAISESVPLIQFF.

The CDR3 spells CASSPGQGWDQPQHF. The DNA for the CDR3 is TGTGCCAGCAGTCCCGGACAGGGTTGGGATCAGCCCCAGCATTTT. The chain carries TRBV2 and TRBJ1-5, with 8 bases that match TRBD1. This CDR3 region has 15 residues. CDR1 and CDR2 (germline): SNHLY, FYNNEI. V lost 5 bases to trimming and J lost 5 bases; unmatched junction nucleotides: 8.

This rearrangement joins TRBV6-7 to TRBJ2-1; D is perhaps TRBD2 (6 bases). TRBV6-7 is given ORF status, its function remaining uncertain. The V end lost 6 bases, the J end lost 4 bases, and 19 bases lay between the germline ends. The CDR3 has 16 amino acids. This CDR3 reads CASRFWGEKGYNEQFF. For the CDR3, the DNA is TGTGCCAGCAGATTCTGGGGGGAGAAGGGATACAATGAGCAGTTCTTC.

V gene TRBV28 combines with J gene TRBJ2-3; 10 bases match TRBD1. This CDR3 spans 14 amino acids. V was pared by 6 bases and J by 14 bases, with 14 bases of the junction left unmatched. CDR1 MDHEN and CDR2 SYDVKM come from the germline V gene. The CDR3 sequence: CASRGRQGAVVLYF. The CDR3 coding sequence is TGTGCCAGCAGGGGGAGACAGGGGGCAGTGGTGTTGTATTTT.

The table lists this clone with a few counts. The rearrangement uses TRBV27 and TRBJ2-7; D gene ambiguous. The CDR3 is 13 amino acids. V was cut by 6 bases and J by 5 bases, with 14 bases left in between. Germline V gives CDR1 MNHEY, CDR2 SMNVEV (reference sequence). CDR3 sequence reads: CASSFSPRDEQYF. Written as DNA, the CDR3 is TGTGCCAGCAGCTTCTCGCCACGGGACGAGCAGTACTTC.